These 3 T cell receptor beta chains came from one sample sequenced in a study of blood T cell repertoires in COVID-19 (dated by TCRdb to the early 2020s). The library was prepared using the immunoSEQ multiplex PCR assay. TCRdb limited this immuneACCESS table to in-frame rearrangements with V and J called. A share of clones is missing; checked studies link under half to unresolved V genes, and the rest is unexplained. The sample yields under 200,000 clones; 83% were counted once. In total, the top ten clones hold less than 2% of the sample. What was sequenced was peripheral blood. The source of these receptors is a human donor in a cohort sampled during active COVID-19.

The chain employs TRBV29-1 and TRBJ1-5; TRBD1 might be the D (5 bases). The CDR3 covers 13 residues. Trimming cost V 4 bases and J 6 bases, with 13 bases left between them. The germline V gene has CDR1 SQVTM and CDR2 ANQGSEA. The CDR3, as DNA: TGCAGCGTTGTTCAAGGGGCAGCTCAGCCCCAGCATTTT. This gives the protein CSVVQGAAQPQHF.

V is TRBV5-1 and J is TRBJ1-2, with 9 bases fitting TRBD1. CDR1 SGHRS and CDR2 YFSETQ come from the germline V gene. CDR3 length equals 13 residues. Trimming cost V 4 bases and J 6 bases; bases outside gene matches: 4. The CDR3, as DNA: TGCGCCAGCAGCCCCGGGACAGGGAATGGCTACACCTTC. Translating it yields CASSPGTGNGYTF.

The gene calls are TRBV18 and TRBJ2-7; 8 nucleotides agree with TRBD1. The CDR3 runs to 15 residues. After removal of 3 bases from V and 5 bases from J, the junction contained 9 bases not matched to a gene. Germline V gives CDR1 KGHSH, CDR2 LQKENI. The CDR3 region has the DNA TGTGCCAGCTCACCGGGACAGGCTCTTAATCACGAGCAGTACTTC. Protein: CASSPGQALNHEQYF. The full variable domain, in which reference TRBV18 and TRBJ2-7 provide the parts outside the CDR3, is NAGVMQNPRHLVRRRGQEARLRCSPMKGHSHVYWYRQLPEEGLKFMVYLQKENIIDESGMPKERFSAEFPKEGPSILRIQQVVRGDSAAYFCASSPGQALNHEQYFGPGTRLTVT.